This entry features one TCR beta chain sequence. Antigen: not known. These data are taken from a study of CD8+ T cells in alopecia areata. This sample's treatment: oral pan-JAK inhibitor, 5-10 mg twice daily. Whole-study results and caveats: Tofacitinib produced a significant decrease in scalp clonality and in expanded CD8+ clones among the top 100. It was lesional scalp, especially alopecia totalis/universalis, that showed higher clonality than normal scalp.

TCR sequencing used cDNA made by reverse transcription of extracted RNA. Assay used: immunoSEQ multiplex PCR; TCRdb lists only in-frame clones, some missing. This sample has tens of thousands of clones, with around 71% found just once. Deletions cut 5 bases from V and 6 bases from J, with 5 bases between. The CDR3 has 10 residues. CDR1 is SGHDT and CDR2 is YYEEEE in the germline V gene. This rearrangement joins TRBV5-6 to TRBJ1-2, with D uncertain. Sequences were derived from CD8+ T cells sorted from blood, sampled at week 4, from a patient treated with tofacitinib. This TCR came from a human donor with alopecia areata. The CDR3 region is CASRGDGYTF. In DNA form, the CDR3 reads TGTGCCAGCAGGGGCGATGGCTACACCTTC.